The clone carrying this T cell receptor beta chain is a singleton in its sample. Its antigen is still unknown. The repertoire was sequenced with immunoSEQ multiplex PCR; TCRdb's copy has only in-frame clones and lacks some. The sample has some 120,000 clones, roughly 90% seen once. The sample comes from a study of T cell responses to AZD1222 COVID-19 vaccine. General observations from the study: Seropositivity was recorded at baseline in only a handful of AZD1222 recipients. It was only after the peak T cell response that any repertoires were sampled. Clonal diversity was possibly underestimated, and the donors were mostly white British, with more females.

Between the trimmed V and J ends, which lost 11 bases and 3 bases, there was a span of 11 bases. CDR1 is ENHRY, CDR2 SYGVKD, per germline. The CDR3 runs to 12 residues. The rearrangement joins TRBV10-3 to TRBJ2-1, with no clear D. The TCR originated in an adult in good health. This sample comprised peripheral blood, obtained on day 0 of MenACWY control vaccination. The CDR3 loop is CAVTDDYNEQFF. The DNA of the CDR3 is TGTGCCGTCACGGACGACTACAATGAGCAGTTCTTC.